The clone carrying this T cell receptor (beta chain) was seen a handful of times. This record belongs to a study of T cells after yellow fever vaccination. Looked up from germline, CDR1 is LNHDA and CDR2 is SQIVND (reference sequence). Trimming removed 10 bases at V and 7 bases at J, with 11 bases between. The CDR3 has 12 residues. 5'RACE template switching produced TCR cDNA carrying a universal primer site and UMIs. TCRdb recomputed calls from the 5' RACE reads with MiXCR, one row per CDR3 protein. The repertoire holds about 360,000 distinct CDR3 sequences, with more than 5.5% as singletons. The chain couples TRBV19 to TRBJ1-6; D gene ambiguous. The specimen was PBMCs, collected 5 days after the yellow fever booster vaccination. This receptor was taken from a man between 25 and 39 years old who received the YFV17D yellow fever vaccine. The CDR3 DNA reads as TGTGCCACTCACGCTGGAAATTCACCCCTCCACTTT. Protein sequence: CATHAGNSPLHF. Full variable domain (missing parts from reference TRBV19 and TRBJ1-6): DGGITQSPKYLFRKEGQNVTLSCEQNLNHDAMYWYRQDPGQGLRLIYYSQIVNDFQKGDIAEGYSVSREKKESFPLTVTSAQKNPTAFYLCATHAGNSPLHFGNGTRLTVT.